Listed below are T cell receptor beta chains from one sample, sequenced in a study of control samples from healthy donors and cancer patients. Clones were sequenced by immunoSEQ multiplex PCR, and TCRdb holds only the in-frame ones, with some missing. The sample yields fewer than 95,000 clones, roughly nine tenths seen once. The sample consisted of blood. All receptors derive from a woman aged 45-60 years in good health. Both conserved end residues are part of each CDR3. D genes are given only for firm matches. Expanded clones get a size class; other rows say once, few or many, or leave the size out.

>14|TRBD1|TRBJ1-5|-|TRBV28
CASRGTVSNQPQHF
TGTGCCAGCAGGGGGACAGTTAGCAATCAGCCCCAGCATTTT
>14|-|TRBJ1-4|-|TRBV9
CASSVGVGNEKLFF
TGTGCCAGCAGCGTAGGGGTTGGAAATGAAAAACTGTTTTTT
>16|TRBD2|TRBJ2-3|-|TRBV4-3
CASSQDWREVPDTQYF
TGCGCCAGCAGCCAAGATTGGCGGGAGGTACCAGATACGCAGTATTTT
>15|-|TRBJ1-1|-|TRBV7-9
CASSQENIRTTEAFF
TGTGCCAGCAGCCAAGAGAACATAAGGACGACTGAAGCTTTCTTT
>16|TRBD1|TRBJ2-4|-|TRBV19
CASSPGQAIAKNIQYF
TGTGCCAGTAGTCCGGGACAGGCAATAGCCAAAAACATTCAGTACTTC
>13|TRBD2|TRBJ2-7|-|TRBV7-9
CASSATGLAVQYF
TGTGCCAGCAGCGCGACGGGACTAGCAGTGCAGTACTTC
>11|-|TRBJ1-2|-|TRBV20-1
CSARDGDGYTF
TGCAGTGCTAGAGACGGGGATGGCTACACCTTC
>16|TRBD2|TRBJ2-1|-|TRBV2
CASSVGLAGGLNEQFF
TGTGCCAGCAGTGTAGGACTAGCGGGGGGGCTAAATGAGCAGTTCTTC
>16|TRBD2|TRBJ2-3|-|TRBV7-2
CASSPGLAGGKGTQYF
TGTGCCAGCAGCCCGGGACTAGCGGGGGGGAAGGGTACGCAGTATTTT
>16|TRBD1|TRBJ2-3|-|TRBV7-6
CASSGRTGGLTDTQYF
TGTGCCAGCAGCGGGAGGACAGGGGGCCTCACAGATACGCAGTATTTT
>15|-|TRBJ1-1|-|TRBV6-6
CASSYSAGRHTEAFF
TGTGCCAGCAGTTACTCCGCGGGGCGTCACACTGAAGCTTTCTTT
>16|TRBD1|TRBJ1-2|-|TRBV5-1
CASSLEQGTSNYGYTF
TGCGCCAGCAGCTTGGAACAGGGGACAAGTAACTATGGCTACACCTTC
>16|-|TRBJ1-1|-|TRBV3-1/TRBV3-2
CASSQVEGAGNTEAFF
TGTGCCAGCAGCCAAGTCGAGGGCGCAGGGAACACTGAAGCTTTCTTT
>14|TRBD1|TRBJ1-4|-|TRBV4-2
CASSRQGGGEKLFF
TGTGCCAGCAGCCGCCAGGGGGGAGGTGAAAAACTGTTTTTT
>14|-|TRBJ1-2|-|TRBV7-2
CASSTDIGAFGYTF
TGTGCCAGCAGCACGGACATCGGGGCCTTTGGCTACACCTTC
>15|-|TRBJ1-3|-|TRBV7-9
CASSLMTESGNTIYF
TGTGCCAGCAGCTTAATGACCGAATCTGGAAACACCATATATTTT
>14|-|TRBJ1-1|-|TRBV7-8
CASSLGGGRTEAFF
TGTGCCAGCAGCTTAGGGGGGGGGAGGACTGAAGCTTTCTTT
>20|-|TRBJ1-6|-|TRBV11-3
CASSLEDPAGQGVINSPLHF
TGTGCCAGCAGCTTAGAGGATCCGGCAGGGCAGGGAGTTATTAATTCACCCCTCCACTTT
>16|TRBD2|TRBJ2-5|-|TRBV9
CASSVVGRGGSETQYF
TGTGCCAGCAGCGTAGTGGGTCGGGGGGGATCGGAGACCCAGTACTTC
>14|TRBD2|TRBJ2-1|once|TRBV14
CASGGRALRNEQFF
TGTGCCAGCGGCGGGAGGGCCCTCAGGAATGAGCAGTTCTTC
>13|-|TRBJ1-5|-|TRBV6-1
CASSVSRNQPQHF
TGTGCCAGCAGTGTGTCCCGAAATCAGCCCCAGCATTTT
>12|-|TRBJ1-2|once|TRBV5-3
CARSRRPYGYTF
TGTGCCAGAAGCCGACGGCCCTATGGCTACACCTTC
>14|-|TRBJ1-1|-|TRBV28
CASSIRGHYTEAFF
TGTGCCAGCAGTATCCGGGGGCATTACACTGAAGCTTTCTTT
>20|TRBD2|TRBJ2-3|-|TRBV4-2
CASSLQGRLAGGRVTDTQYF
TGTGCCAGCAGCCTCCAGGGTAGGCTAGCGGGGGGGCGAGTCACAGATACGCAGTATTTT
>16|TRBD2|TRBJ2-5|-|TRBV7-6
CASSSQGLAGEETQYF
TGTGCCAGCAGCTCCCAGGGACTAGCGGGGGAAGAGACCCAGTACTTC
>15|-|TRBJ1-3|-|TRBV28
CASCNRFYSGNTIYF
TGTGCCAGCTGCAACAGGTTCTACTCTGGAAACACCATATATTTT
>14|-|TRBJ2-2|once|TRBV3-1/TRBV3-2
CASSRTGRAGELFF
TGTGCCAGCAGCCGGACAGGGAGGGCCGGGGAGCTGTTTTTT
>16|TRBD2|TRBJ2-2|-|TRBV7-9
CASSLDLAGVTGELFF
TGTGCCAGCAGCTTAGACCTAGCGGGAGTCACCGGGGAGCTGTTTTTT
>14|TRBD1|TRBJ2-7|few|TRBV2
CASSGQGVWDEQYF
TGTGCCAGCAGCGGACAGGGGGTTTGGGACGAGCAGTACTTC
>13|-|TRBJ1-2|-|TRBV5-8
CASSLVGQYGYTF
TGTGCCAGCAGCTTGGTAGGACAGTATGGCTACACCTTC
>16|TRBD1|TRBJ2-5|few|TRBV2
CASIDPPDRGQETQYF
TGTGCCAGCATCGACCCACCGGACAGGGGGCAAGAGACCCAGTACTTC
>14|TRBD1|TRBJ1-4|-|TRBV10-3
CAISEGDRREKLFF
TGTGCCATCAGTGAAGGGGACAGGCGCGAAAAACTGTTTTTT
>14|-|TRBJ1-1|-|TRBV7-9
CASSPGRRGTEAFF
TGTGCCAGCAGCCCCGGTCGTAGAGGAACTGAAGCTTTCTTT
>15|-|TRBJ2-6|-|TRBV6-5
CASSYRGSGANVLTF
TGTGCCAGCAGTTACAGGGGGTCTGGGGCCAACGTCCTGACTTTC
>14|-|TRBJ2-5|-|TRBV13
CASSSWVHGETQYF
TGTGCCAGCAGCTCCTGGGTGCACGGGGAGACCCAGTACTTC
>17|TRBD1|TRBJ1-2|-|TRBV7-9
CASSGGQGEGANYGYTF
TGTGCCAGCAGCGGAGGACAGGGTGAGGGAGCTAACTATGGCTACACCTTC
>17|TRBD2|TRBJ2-5|-|TRBV3-1/TRBV3-2
CASSQEGAGGLGETQYF
TGTGCCAGCAGCCAAGAGGGAGCGGGAGGGCTGGGGGAGACCCAGTACTTC
>13|-|TRBJ1-2|-|TRBV4-1
CASSRGEFYGYTF
TGCGCCAGCAGCCGAGGGGAGTTCTATGGCTACACCTTC
>16|-|TRBJ1-1|-|TRBV21-1
CASSTHRGRVNTEAFF
TGTGCCAGCAGCACACACAGGGGGCGGGTGAACACTGAAGCTTTCTTT
>13|-|TRBJ2-1|-|TRBV6-2/TRBV6-3
CASSTSPTYEQFF
TGTGCCAGCAGTACAAGCCCGACTTATGAGCAGTTCTTC
>14|TRBD1|TRBJ1-2|-|TRBV5-4
CASSFTGDNYGYTF
TGTGCCAGCAGTTTTACAGGGGATAACTATGGCTACACCTTC
>15|-|TRBJ1-2|-|TRBV28
CASSGGAWGNYGYTF
TGTGCCAGCAGTGGTGGGGCGTGGGGAAACTATGGCTACACCTTC
>16|-|TRBJ1-3|-|TRBV5-1
CASRPGGGDSGNTIYF
TGCGCCAGCAGACCTGGTGGGGGGGACTCTGGAAACACCATATATTTT
>13|-|TRBJ1-2|-|TRBV20-1
CSASTEGGYGYTF
TGCAGTGCTAGTACAGAGGGCGGGTATGGCTACACCTTC
>14|-|TRBJ2-3|-|TRBV28
CASSLSPRTDTQYF
TGTGCCAGCAGTTTGAGCCCCCGAACAGATACGCAGTATTTT
>14|-|TRBJ1-2|-|TRBV19
CASSIKVLNYGYTF
TGTGCCAGTAGTATAAAGGTTCTTAACTATGGCTACACCTTC
>18|-|TRBJ1-6|-|TRBV28
CASSFSAVRGVYNSPLHF
TGTGCCAGCAGTTTTTCAGCGGTCAGGGGCGTCTATAATTCACCCCTCCACTTT
>13|-|TRBJ1-2|-|TRBV27
CASSRIANYGYTF
TGTGCCAGCAGCCGTATCGCGAACTATGGCTACACCTTC
>13|-|TRBJ2-5|-|TRBV18
CASSGSLQETQYF
TGTGCCAGCTCAGGGAGCCTGCAAGAGACCCAGTACTTC
>16|TRBD2|TRBJ2-3|-|TRBV5-1
CASSSERGGLTDTQYF
TGCGCCAGCAGTTCGGAACGGGGGGGGCTCACAGATACGCAGTATTTT
>12|-|TRBJ1-2|-|TRBV6-2/TRBV6-3
CASSYPNYGYTF
TGTGCCAGCAGTTACCCAAACTATGGCTACACCTTC
>16|TRBD1|TRBJ2-7|-|TRBV5-4
CASSYAGTGAFYEQYF
TGTGCCAGCAGCTACGCCGGGACAGGTGCTTTCTACGAGCAGTACTTC